Listed below are T cell receptor beta chains from one sample, sequenced in a study of T cells after yellow fever vaccination. Each CDR3 protein gets one entry after TCRdb re-called the 5' RACE reads with MiXCR. The data contain 150,000 to 200,000 distinct CDR3 sequences, 11% of them singletons. Sequenced material: CD8+ T cells sorted from PBMCs, taken 15 days after the yellow fever booster vaccination. These receptors came from a man in his late teens or twenties who received the YFV17D yellow fever vaccine. Each CDR3 is given with its conserved first and last residue. The order of the fields is clone size, J gene, D gene, V gene, CDR3 protein, CDR3 DNA. D genes are given only for firm matches. A row's size may be missing; if present it is once, few, many or a size class.

clone size: -
J gene: TRBJ1-2
D gene: -
V gene: TRBV27
CDR3 protein: CASGLPGNYGYTF
CDR3 DNA: TGTGCCAGCGGATTACCGGGTAACTATGGCTACACCTTC

clone size: few
J gene: TRBJ1-5
D gene: -
V gene: TRBV27
CDR3 protein: CASKAAGAQPQHF
CDR3 DNA: TGTGCCAGCAAGGCGGCAGGGGCTCAGCCCCAGCATTTT

clone size: -
J gene: TRBJ2-2
D gene: -
V gene: TRBV10-3
CDR3 protein: CAIRASGELFF
CDR3 DNA: TGTGCCATCAGGGCGTCCGGGGAGCTGTTTTTT

clone size: few
J gene: TRBJ2-7
D gene: TRBD2
V gene: TRBV5-1
CDR3 protein: CASSSNRLATFYEQYF
CDR3 DNA: TGCGCCAGCAGCTCGAATAGACTAGCAACCTTCTACGAGCAGTACTTC

clone size: -
J gene: TRBJ2-7
D gene: TRBD1
V gene: TRBV4-1
CDR3 protein: CASSLTRDRDGNEQYF
CDR3 DNA: TGCGCCAGCAGTCTTACCCGGGACAGGGACGGCAACGAGCAGTACTTC

clone size: -
J gene: TRBJ2-2
D gene: TRBD2
V gene: TRBV4-3
CDR3 protein: CASRRVGGDGTGELFF
CDR3 DNA: TGCGCCAGCAGGAGAGTCGGGGGGGACGGCACCGGGGAGCTGTTTTTT

clone size: -
J gene: TRBJ1-1
D gene: -
V gene: TRBV4-3
CDR3 protein: CASSQGLDRNTEAFF
CDR3 DNA: TGCGCCAGCAGCCAAGGATTAGACCGGAACACTGAAGCTTTCTTT

clone size: few
J gene: TRBJ2-7
D gene: -
V gene: TRBV4-1
CDR3 protein: CASSQRTVVTYEQYF
CDR3 DNA: TGCGCCAGCAGCCAAAGAACAGTAGTCACCTACGAGCAGTACTTC

clone size: few
J gene: TRBJ2-2
D gene: TRBD1
V gene: TRBV11-2
CDR3 protein: CASSPPTGFAGELFF
CDR3 DNA: TGTGCCAGCAGCCCGCCGACAGGGTTCGCCGGGGAGCTGTTTTTT

clone size: many
J gene: TRBJ1-2
D gene: -
V gene: TRBV7-6
CDR3 protein: CASSLGGSYGYTF
CDR3 DNA: TGTGCCAGCAGCTTAGGGGGAAGCTATGGCTACACCTTC

clone size: few
J gene: TRBJ2-1
D gene: -
V gene: TRBV20-1
CDR3 protein: CSASDTGFYNEQFF
CDR3 DNA: TGCAGTGCCTCGGATACAGGGTTCTACAATGAGCAGTTCTTC

clone size: few
J gene: TRBJ2-2
D gene: TRBD1
V gene: TRBV7-6
CDR3 protein: CASSGRQGVTGELFF
CDR3 DNA: TGTGCCAGCAGCGGCCGACAGGGAGTCACCGGGGAGCTGTTTTTT

clone size: -
J gene: TRBJ1-1
D gene: -
V gene: TRBV7-2
CDR3 protein: CASSMGRSPEAFF
CDR3 DNA: TGTGCCAGCAGCATGGGCAGGAGCCCTGAAGCTTTCTTT

clone size: many
J gene: TRBJ2-7
D gene: -
V gene: TRBV27
CDR3 protein: CASSLSGRASYEQYF
CDR3 DNA: TGTGCCAGCAGTTTATCGGGCAGGGCCTCCTACGAGCAGTACTTC

clone size: -
J gene: TRBJ2-2
D gene: -
V gene: TRBV6-5
CDR3 protein: CASSYRPGYRTENTGELFF
CDR3 DNA: TGTGCCAGCAGTTATAGGCCGGGCTACCGGACGGAGAACACCGGGGAGCTGTTTTTT

clone size: -
J gene: TRBJ2-2
D gene: -
V gene: TRBV6-5
CDR3 protein: CASSNSGTGELFF
CDR3 DNA: TGTGCCAGCAGTAACTCGGGCACCGGGGAGCTGTTTTTT

clone size: -
J gene: TRBJ1-2
D gene: -
V gene: TRBV4-1
CDR3 protein: CASSQVTVLGYTF
CDR3 DNA: TGCGCCAGCAGCCAAGTAACGGTGCTTGGCTACACCTTC

clone size: few
J gene: TRBJ2-7
D gene: -
V gene: TRBV27
CDR3 protein: CASSLERGEYEQYF
CDR3 DNA: TGTGCCAGCAGTTTGGAGAGGGGCGAGTACGAGCAGTACTTC

clone size: -
J gene: TRBJ1-5
D gene: -
V gene: TRBV6-6
CDR3 protein: CASWTPPDQPQHF
CDR3 DNA: TGTGCCAGCTGGACACCCCCCGATCAGCCCCAGCATTTT

clone size: -
J gene: TRBJ1-2
D gene: -
V gene: TRBV12-3/TRBV12-4
CDR3 protein: CASGPGGVNYGYTF
CDR3 DNA: TGTGCCAGCGGTCCGGGGGGAGTTAACTATGGCTACACCTTC

clone size: -
J gene: TRBJ1-2
D gene: -
V gene: TRBV7-9
CDR3 protein: CASSLVGTGYTF
CDR3 DNA: TGTGCCAGCAGCTTAGTGGGTACTGGCTACACCTTC

clone size: many
J gene: TRBJ2-3
D gene: -
V gene: TRBV10-3
CDR3 protein: CAMSGMGTTSTDTQYF
CDR3 DNA: TGTGCCATGTCCGGGATGGGTACAACTAGCACAGATACGCAGTATTTT

clone size: few
J gene: TRBJ2-2
D gene: -
V gene: TRBV3-1
CDR3 protein: CASSQKSGGELFF
CDR3 DNA: TGTGCCAGCAGCCAGAAATCCGGCGGGGAGCTGTTTTTT

clone size: -
J gene: TRBJ2-3
D gene: -
V gene: TRBV6-5
CDR3 protein: CASSQGFGDTQYF
CDR3 DNA: TGTGCCAGCAGTCAGGGGTTTGGGGATACGCAGTATTTT

clone size: -
J gene: TRBJ2-3
D gene: -
V gene: TRBV7-9
CDR3 protein: CASSPRGGLTDTQYF
CDR3 DNA: TGTGCCAGCAGCCCTAGGGGGGGCCTCACAGATACGCAGTATTTT

clone size: few
J gene: TRBJ2-1
D gene: TRBD1
V gene: TRBV7-9
CDR3 protein: CASSVGRQGIHNEQFF
CDR3 DNA: TGTGCCAGCAGCGTCGGTCGACAGGGGATCCACAATGAGCAGTTCTTC

clone size: many
J gene: TRBJ1-5
D gene: -
V gene: TRBV4-2
CDR3 protein: CASSQEGGNQPQHF
CDR3 DNA: TGTGCCAGCAGCCAAGAAGGGGGCAATCAGCCCCAGCATTTT

clone size: once
J gene: TRBJ1-1
D gene: -
V gene: TRBV25-1
CDR3 protein: CASSHGGPSEAFF
CDR3 DNA: TGTGCCAGCAGCCATGGAGGGCCGAGTGAAGCTTTCTTT

clone size: many
J gene: TRBJ2-3
D gene: TRBD1
V gene: TRBV5-1
CDR3 protein: CASSLGQDTQYF
CDR3 DNA: TGCGCCAGCAGCCTAGGACAGGACACGCAGTATTTT

clone size: few
J gene: TRBJ1-2
D gene: TRBD1
V gene: TRBV19
CDR3 protein: CASSATTGAYGYTF
CDR3 DNA: TGTGCCAGTAGTGCAACGACAGGGGCCTATGGCTACACCTTC

clone size: -
J gene: TRBJ2-5
D gene: TRBD2
V gene: TRBV6-2/TRBV6-3
CDR3 protein: CASSYPTGTRWVETQYF
CDR3 DNA: TGTGCCAGCAGTTACCCAACCGGGACTAGATGGGTTGAGACCCAGTACTTC

clone size: -
J gene: TRBJ2-1
D gene: TRBD1
V gene: TRBV7-9
CDR3 protein: CASSRQGRYNEQFF
CDR3 DNA: TGTGCCAGCAGCCGACAGGGACGATACAATGAGCAGTTCTTC

clone size: -
J gene: TRBJ2-7
D gene: -
V gene: TRBV9
CDR3 protein: CASTPTDFLGYEQYF
CDR3 DNA: TGTGCCAGCACCCCTACAGACTTTCTGGGATACGAGCAGTACTTC

clone size: -
J gene: TRBJ2-3
D gene: -
V gene: TRBV12-3/TRBV12-4
CDR3 protein: CASSFGRVTDTQYF
CDR3 DNA: TGTGCCAGCAGTTTTGGAAGGGTCACAGATACGCAGTATTTT

clone size: few
J gene: TRBJ2-2
D gene: TRBD1
V gene: TRBV6-6
CDR3 protein: CASSYPTGAWTGELFF
CDR3 DNA: TGTGCCAGCAGTTACCCTACAGGGGCTTGGACCGGGGAGCTGTTTTTT

clone size: -
J gene: TRBJ2-4
D gene: -
V gene: TRBV5-1
CDR3 protein: CASRSQRSSLRPSIQYF
CDR3 DNA: TGCGCCAGCAGGTCGCAAAGGTCATCCTTGCGGCCCAGCATTCAGTACTTC

clone size: few
J gene: TRBJ1-5
D gene: TRBD1
V gene: TRBV28
CDR3 protein: CASSSGQGTNQPQHF
CDR3 DNA: TGTGCCAGCAGTTCCGGACAGGGGACAAATCAGCCCCAGCATTTT

clone size: -
J gene: TRBJ2-7
D gene: -
V gene: TRBV3-1
CDR3 protein: CASSQDRVRECEQYF
CDR3 DNA: TGTGCCAGCAGCCAAGATAGGGTAAGGGAATGCGAGCAGTACTTC

clone size: -
J gene: TRBJ2-7
D gene: -
V gene: TRBV5-5
CDR3 protein: CASSLATGSSYEQYF
CDR3 DNA: TGTGCCAGCAGCTTGGCAACAGGGAGCTCCTACGAGCAGTACTTC

clone size: -
J gene: TRBJ2-2
D gene: -
V gene: TRBV27
CDR3 protein: CASSFRTGELFF
CDR3 DNA: TGTGCCAGCAGTTTTCGCACCGGGGAGCTGTTTTTT

clone size: -
J gene: TRBJ2-1
D gene: -
V gene: TRBV27
CDR3 protein: CASSSVHRGEGYNEQFF
CDR3 DNA: TGTGCCAGCAGTTCCGTTCACCGCGGGGAAGGCTACAATGAGCAGTTCTTC

clone size: many
J gene: TRBJ1-4
D gene: -
V gene: TRBV5-4
CDR3 protein: CASSLAGPGDEKLFF
CDR3 DNA: TGTGCCAGCAGCTTGGCCGGACCCGGGGATGAAAAACTGTTTTTT

clone size: -
J gene: TRBJ2-3
D gene: -
V gene: TRBV5-4
CDR3 protein: CASRRSPGASVPDTQYF
CDR3 DNA: TGTGCCAGCAGACGGTCTCCAGGGGCGAGTGTCCCAGATACGCAGTATTTT

clone size: many
J gene: TRBJ2-3
D gene: -
V gene: TRBV7-6
CDR3 protein: CASSLDRDFPDTQYF
CDR3 DNA: TGTGCCAGCAGCTTAGACAGGGACTTTCCAGATACGCAGTATTTT

clone size: few
J gene: TRBJ2-1
D gene: -
V gene: TRBV27
CDR3 protein: CASSLLGSPREQFF
CDR3 DNA: TGTGCCAGCAGTTTATTAGGCTCCCCGAGAGAGCAGTTCTTC

clone size: many
J gene: TRBJ2-5
D gene: -
V gene: TRBV5-1
CDR3 protein: CASSLSIVGQETQYF
CDR3 DNA: TGCGCCAGCAGCTTAAGTATAGTAGGACAAGAGACCCAGTACTTC

clone size: once
J gene: TRBJ2-7
D gene: TRBD1
V gene: TRBV6-6
CDR3 protein: CASSYSRAGGPYEQYF
CDR3 DNA: TGTGCCAGCAGTTACTCGCGGGCAGGGGGCCCTTACGAGCAGTACTTC

clone size: -
J gene: TRBJ1-2
D gene: -
V gene: TRBV7-8
CDR3 protein: CASSPSSGDGYTF
CDR3 DNA: TGTGCCAGCAGCCCATCCTCCGGGGATGGCTACACCTTC

clone size: -
J gene: TRBJ2-7
D gene: TRBD2
V gene: TRBV10-3
CDR3 protein: CAIEAGGPVFHEQYF
CDR3 DNA: TGTGCCATCGAAGCGGGGGGGCCCGTTTTCCACGAGCAGTACTTC

clone size: -
J gene: TRBJ2-3
D gene: -
V gene: TRBV10-3
CDR3 protein: CAISNGGTDTQYF
CDR3 DNA: TGTGCCATCAGTAACGGGGGCACAGATACGCAGTATTTT

clone size: few
J gene: TRBJ1-5
D gene: -
V gene: TRBV27
CDR3 protein: CASSLGGPHQPQHF
CDR3 DNA: TGTGCCAGCAGTTTAGGAGGGCCCCATCAGCCCCAGCATTTT

clone size: few
J gene: TRBJ1-1
D gene: -
V gene: TRBV25-1
CDR3 protein: CASRTANTEAFF
CDR3 DNA: TGTGCCAGCAGGACAGCGAACACTGAAGCTTTCTTT

clone size: few
J gene: TRBJ2-7
D gene: -
V gene: TRBV2
CDR3 protein: CASSDPSWGASYEQYF
CDR3 DNA: TGTGCCAGCAGTGACCCGAGTTGGGGGGCCTCCTACGAGCAGTACTTC

clone size: -
J gene: TRBJ1-3
D gene: -
V gene: TRBV4-2
CDR3 protein: CASSPKILTGRNTIYF
CDR3 DNA: TGTGCCAGCAGCCCGAAGATCCTGACAGGTAGAAACACCATATATTTT

clone size: -
J gene: TRBJ2-7
D gene: -
V gene: TRBV7-9
CDR3 protein: CASSFPAGEQYF
CDR3 DNA: TGTGCCAGCAGCTTTCCCGCTGGCGAGCAGTACTTC

clone size: few
J gene: TRBJ2-5
D gene: -
V gene: TRBV7-3
CDR3 protein: CASSLTSGQETQYF
CDR3 DNA: TGTGCCAGCAGCTTAACGTCGGGGCAAGAGACCCAGTACTTC

clone size: few
J gene: TRBJ2-2
D gene: TRBD1
V gene: TRBV9
CDR3 protein: CASSEKPPGGNTGELFF
CDR3 DNA: TGTGCCAGCAGTGAAAAACCTCCAGGGGGTAACACCGGGGAGCTGTTTTTT

clone size: -
J gene: TRBJ1-1
D gene: TRBD1
V gene: TRBV4-3
CDR3 protein: CASSPKFGGTGAFF
CDR3 DNA: TGCGCCAGCAGCCCTAAATTCGGGGGGACAGGGGCTTTCTTT

clone size: -
J gene: TRBJ2-1
D gene: -
V gene: TRBV9
CDR3 protein: CASSVWIEGNNEQFF
CDR3 DNA: TGTGCCAGCAGCGTTTGGATAGAAGGGAACAATGAGCAGTTCTTC